The 29 T cell receptor beta chains reported below all come from one sample, sequenced in a study of T cells in Graves' hyperthyroidism and ophthalmopathy (dated by TCRdb to the late 2010s). Library creation used multiplex PCR. Sequencing was carried out with an Illumina HiSeq 2000. TCR beta CDR3 regions were amplified from RNA transcripts. For the first round of RT-PCR on the TCR CDR3, the HTBI primer set was used together with the Qiagen OneStep RT-PCR kit. The public sequencing data were trimmed at Q25 with fastp and processed into clonotypes with MiXCR by TCRdb, which kept only in-frame beta chains. Here each entry gathers all rows of one CDR3 protein and keeps the most common genes and DNA. Across this sample there are 650,000 to 750,000 distinct CDR3 sequences, with less than 15% seen only once. The top ten constitute approximately 10% of the sample. The source material was blood. These receptors all stem from a woman aged 18-29 years with Graves' hyperthyroidism.

This sequence joins TRBV20-1 and TRBJ1-5; the D gene is possibly TRBD1 (5 bases). Germline V gene data show CDR1 as DFQATT and CDR2 as SNEGSKA (reference sequence). Trimming cost V 3 bases and J 0 bases, with 9 bases left between them. The CDR3 is 14 residues long. CDR3 loop: CSASGGNSNQPQHF. In DNA, the CDR3 is TGCAGTGCTAGCGGGGGAAATAGCAATCAGCCCCAGCATTTT.

The genes are TRBV25-1 and TRBJ2-2, with D possibly TRBD1 on 6 matching bases. V lost 4 bases and J lost 6, with 12 bases in between. The CDR3 sequence is 14 residues long. Germline CDR1 MGHDK, CDR2 SYGVNS. The CDR3 is CASSVTQGPGELFF. CDR3 DNA sequence: TGTGCCAGCAGTGTTACACAGGGACCCGGGGAGCTGTTTTTT. The complete variable domain, with remaining parts taken from reference TRBV25-1 and TRBJ2-2, reads EADIYQTPRYLVIGTGKKITLECSQTMGHDKMYWYQQDPGMELHLIHYSYGVNSTEKGDLSSESTVSRIRTEHFPLTLESARPSHTSQYLCASSVTQGPGELFFGEGSRLTVL.

This clonotype was detected ten times or more. Written as DNA, the CDR3 is TGCAGTGCTACAGGGGGCGGGACTAGCGGGATAGAGACCCAGTACTTC. It is translated as CSATGGGTSGIETQYF. The chain carries TRBV20-1 and TRBJ2-5, with 13 bases fitting TRBD2. CDR1 and CDR2 (germline): DFQATT, SNEGSKA (reference sequence). Unmatched junction bases numbered 9, after V lost 4 bases and J lost 4 bases. The CDR3 extends over 16 amino acids.

This clonotype was detected only a few times. V and J are TRBV12-3 or TRBV12-4 and TRBJ2-2; no clear D. CDR3 length: 11 amino acids. V was cut by 8 bases and J by 7 bases, with 8 bases left in between. The CDR3 bases are TGTGCCAGCGACTTGTTCGGGGAGCTGTTTTTT. Its protein product is CASDLFGELFF.

At least ten counts were recorded for this clonotype. The chain uses TRBV10-1 and TRBJ2-3; the D is unclear. CDR1 is WNHNN, CDR2 SYGVQD, per germline (reference sequence). The CDR3 runs 15 residues. V lost 3 bases and J lost 0, with 10 bases in between. In DNA, the CDR3 is TGCGCCAGCAGTGACAACGTCGCTAGCACAGATACGCAGTATTTT. Translating gives CASSDNVASTDTQYF.

V usage is TRBV20-1 and J usage is TRBJ2-1; 14 bases line up with TRBD2. This CDR3 has 16 amino acids. Per the germline V gene, CDR1 is DFQATT and CDR2 is SNEGSKA (reference sequence). J gave up 4 bases and V 5 bases, and 7 bases lay outside the gene matches. CDR3 protein: CSAPTSGRAPYNEQFF. In nucleotides, the CDR3 is TGCAGTGCTCCGACTAGCGGGAGGGCCCCATACAATGAGCAGTTCTTC.

This clonotype was seen a handful of times. Written as DNA, the CDR3 is TGTGCCAGCTCACCCACTGTAGGGGCCACCTACGAGCAGTACTTC. Protein: CASSPTVGATYEQYF. V usage is TRBV18 and J usage is TRBJ2-7; D might be TRBD1 (5 bases). Deletions cut 3 bases from V and 2 bases from J, with 14 bases between. Germline V gene sequence: CDR1 KGHSH, CDR2 LQKENI. This CDR3 contains 15 residues.

This clonotype was found many times. V usage is TRBV5-4 and J usage is TRBJ2-2; 8 bases are shared with TRBD2. CDR1 and CDR2 (germline): SGHNT, YYREEE (reference sequence). CDR3 size: 17 residues. Trimming at V came to 4 bases and at J to 0 bases, leaving 8 bases not matched to a gene. The CDR3 region is CASSQATSAANTGELFF. CDR3 DNA sequence: TGTGCCAGCAGCCAGGCGACTAGCGCCGCGAACACCGGGGAGCTGTTTTTT.

CDR3 nucleotides: TGCGCCAGCAGCCAAGATGATGTTTGGGTGGGGGAGAGGATTGAGCAGTTCTTC. Its protein is CASSQDDVWVGERIEQFF. This chain links TRBV4-1 with TRBJ2-1; D may match TRBD1 or TRBD2 (5 bases each). The germline V gene has CDR1 MGHRA and CDR2 YSYEKL. The CDR3 covers 18 residues. V dropped 0 bases and J dropped 9 bases, with 24 bases sitting between them.

This chain uses TRBV7-3 with TRBJ2-2, with 12 nucleotides matching TRBD2. The CDR3 totals 15 residues. CDR1 is SGHTA, CDR2 FQGTGA, per germline. J lost 8 bases, V lost 6 bases, and 7 bases had no gene match. The CDR3 reads CASRTSGRREGELFF. CDR3 nucleotides: TGTGCCAGCAGAACTAGCGGGAGGAGAGAGGGGGAGCTGTTTTTT.

The genes are TRBV7-2 and TRBJ2-1; D not certain. The CDR3 loop spans 15 amino acids. The germline V and J ends were trimmed by 6 bases and 1 base, with 13 bases remaining between them. Germline-derived CDR1 and CDR2 are SGHTA and FQGNSA. The CDR3 loop is CASSTVPISYNEQFF. The CDR3 DNA sequence: TGTGCCAGCAGTACCGTTCCCATTTCCTACAATGAGCAGTTCTTC.

The sample holds many counts of this clonotype. The CDR3 loop reads CASRPGSDTEAFF. The DNA for the CDR3 is TGTGCCAGCCGGCCGGGGTCAGACACTGAAGCTTTCTTT. The genes are TRBV6-1 and TRBJ1-1; D is uncertain. Trimming removed 8 bases at V and 3 bases at J, with 13 bases between. Germline CDR1 MNHNS, CDR2 SASEGT. The CDR3 covers 13 residues.

A few counts support this clonotype. The rearrangement uses TRBV6-1 and TRBJ1-4; no firm D call. Trimming shortened V by 6 bases and J by 9 bases, and 14 bases separated the two germline ends. CDR1 is MNHNS and CDR2 is SASEGT in the germline V gene. The CDR3 loop spans 13 amino acids. CDR3 nucleotide sequence: TGTGCCAGCAGGAGCCTTGATGGTAAAAAACTGTTTTTT. Its translation: CASRSLDGKKLFF.

This clonotype appeared many times. The chain couples TRBV10-3 to TRBJ2-7; no definite D call. The V end lost 7 bases, the J end lost 6 bases, and 10 bases lay between the germline ends. Germline V gene data show CDR1 as ENHRY and CDR2 as SYGVKD. The CDR3 length is 11 residues. The CDR3 nucleotides read TGTGCCATCAACGGCTGCTGCGAGCAGTACTTC. Its protein product is CAINGCCEQYF.

This clonotype showed up just a few times. This chain connects TRBV7-8 to TRBJ2-5, with D maybe TRBD1 (6 bases). This CDR3 contains 15 residues. V lost 6 bases, J lost 5 bases, and 19 bases lay in between. Germline loops: CDR1 SGHVS, CDR2 FQNEAQ. The CDR3 region has the DNA TGTGCCAGCAGTCAGACAAGGGGGTGGTGGGAGACCCAGTACTTC. Encoded protein: CASSQTRGWWETQYF.

The sample holds a few counts of this clonotype. V usage is TRBV24-1 and J usage is TRBJ1-2, with D unclear. Germline values: CDR1 KGHDR, CDR2 SFDVKD. V was trimmed by 7 bases and J by 6 bases, leaving 5 bases between them. The CDR3 is 10 residues long. The CDR3 protein is CATRGDGYTF. The CDR3 nucleotides read TGTGCCACCAGGGGAGATGGCTACACCTTC.

This clonotype was observed a few times. The V gene is TRBV15, the J gene TRBJ2-1, with D tentatively TRBD2 (5 bases). CDR1 is LNHNV, CDR2 YYDKDF, per germline (reference sequence). The CDR3 length is 13 residues. The ends were cut back, 6 bases at V and 4 bases at J, with 10 bases in the middle. The CDR3 bases are TGTGCCACCAGTTCTAGCAGTTACAATGAGCAGTTCTTC. Amino acid sequence: CATSSSSYNEQFF.

In this sample, this clonotype turned up a few times. J is TRBJ2-7 and V is TRBV28; 8 positions match TRBD2. The CDR3 spans 14 residues. Trimming took 6 bases from V and 3 from J; bases not matched to a gene: 7. Germline V gene sequence: CDR1 MDHEN, CDR2 SYDVKM. CDR3 in DNA: TGTGCCAGCAGAAGCGGGAGATTAGGCTACGAGCAGTACTTC. Translating it yields CASRSGRLGYEQYF.

This clonotype came up a few times. The CDR3 nucleotides read TGTGCCAGCAGCCCCCTTCGGATTGAAGGCTACACCTTC. This gives the protein CASSPLRIEGYTF. The V call is TRBV11-2, the J call TRBJ1-2; D remains unclear. Germline CDR1 reads SGHAT; CDR2 reads FQNNGV. This CDR3 comprises 13 residues. The V end was cut by 5 bases, the J end by 8 bases, with 15 bases between.

In its sample, this clonotype was seen many times. The V gene is TRBV27, the J gene TRBJ1-1, with D possibly TRBD1 on 6 matching bases. V was cut by 2 bases and J by 2 bases, with 18 bases left in between. Looked up from germline, CDR1 is MNHEY and CDR2 is SMNVEV (reference sequence). This CDR3 is built from 17 residues. The CDR3 here is CASSLHPGQLRNTEAFF. In DNA, the CDR3 is TGTGCCAGCAGTTTACACCCGGGACAACTTCGTAACACTGAAGCTTTCTTT.

The sample holds a few counts of this clonotype. The chain carries TRBV29-1 and TRBJ2-3; 9 bases line up with TRBD2. There are 11 residues in the CDR3. Trimming at V came to 4 bases and at J to 11 bases, leaving 4 bases not matched to a gene. Per germline, CDR1 SQVTM and CDR2 ANQGSEA. The chain's CDR3 is CSVALAGLQYF. Written as DNA, the CDR3 is TGCAGCGTTGCCCTAGCGGGATTGCAGTATTTT.

This clonotype occurred a few times. The rearrangement uses TRBV19 and TRBJ1-2; possibly TRBD1 for D (6 bases). Germline V gene data show CDR1 as LNHDA and CDR2 as SQIVND (reference sequence). The CDR3 runs 13 residues. The V and J ends lost 7 bases and 2 bases respectively, with 11 bases between them. CDR3 DNA sequence: TGTGCCAGTACCGACACAGGGAACTATGGCTACACCTTC. This codes for CASTDTGNYGYTF. The full variable domain, with the rest looked up from reference TRBV19 and TRBJ1-2, is DGGITQSPKYLFRKEGQNVTLSCEQNLNHDAMYWYRQDPGQGLRLIYYSQIVNDFQKGDIAEGYSVSREKKESFPLTVTSAQKNPTAFYLCASTDTGNYGYTFGSGTRLTVV.

V and J are TRBV9 and TRBJ1-5, with a possible D match to TRBD1 (6 bases). CDR1 and CDR2 (germline): SGDLS, YYNGEE. The CDR3 contains 14 residues. The ends were cut back, 2 bases at V and 9 bases at J, with 15 bases in the middle. CDR3 sequence: CASSVGRVGGPQHF. The CDR3 nucleotides read TGTGCCAGCAGCGTCGGCAGGGTAGGGGGGCCCCAGCATTTT.

This clonotype was observed many times. The rearrangement joins TRBV30 to TRBJ1-3; D unclear. The V end was cut by 1 base, the J end by 3 bases, with 13 bases between. Germline lookup yields CDR1 GTSNPN and CDR2 SVGIG (reference sequence). This CDR3 spans 15 amino acids. In DNA form, the CDR3 reads TGTGCCTGGAGTGAAAATTTGCGGGTTGGAAACACCATATATTTT. Encoded protein: CAWSENLRVGNTIYF.

By proportion, this clonotype is medium-sized. The chain couples TRBV28 to TRBJ2-3; 9 bases map to TRBD2. Trimming cost V 5 bases and J 6 bases; bases outside gene matches: 9. Per the germline V gene, CDR1 is MDHEN and CDR2 is SYDVKM. The CDR3 consists of 15 residues. The CDR3 DNA reads TGTGCCAGCAGTCGACTAGCGGTAGAGTCGGATACGCAGTATTTT. Its translation: CASSRLAVESDTQYF.

Comments on this clonotype: Mismatch with germline at one junction end may stem from a read error. J is TRBJ2-7 and V is TRBV12-3 or TRBV12-4; tentatively, D is TRBD1 (5 bases). The CDR3 loop spans 13 amino acids. CDR3 amino acids: CASGQDTAYEQCF. The DNA of the CDR3 is TGTGCCAGCGGGCAGGACACGGCCTACGAGCAGTGCTTC.

This clonotype was seen only a few times. V usage is TRBV20-1 and J usage is TRBJ1-1; D possibly corresponds to TRBD1 (5 bases). Trimming stripped 4 bases from V and 3 bases from J, with 12 bases between. Looked up from germline, CDR1 is DFQATT and CDR2 is SNEGSKA (reference sequence). This CDR3 is built from 13 residues. CDR3 sequence (DNA): TGCAGTGCTACAGGACGGGGCCACACTGAAGCTTTCTTT. Encoded protein: CSATGRGHTEAFF.

There are many counts of this clonotype. The chain has TRBV9 and TRBJ1-6; D gene unclear. The CDR3 extends over 13 amino acids. V was trimmed by 7 bases and J by 7 bases, leaving 12 bases between them. CDR1 is SGDLS, CDR2 YYNGEE, per germline. CDR3 amino acids: CASRRVENSPLHF. In DNA form, the CDR3 reads TGTGCCAGCCGGAGGGTGGAGAATTCACCCCTCCACTTT.

The table lists this clonotype with many counts. The CDR3 DNA reads TGTGCCTGGAGTGTAGAATTGAGGTCACCAGATACGCAGTATTTT. Encoded protein: CAWSVELRSPDTQYF. J is TRBJ2-3 and V is TRBV30, with no clear D. V dropped 0 bases and J dropped 4 bases, with 14 bases sitting between them. CDR1 and CDR2 (germline): GTSNPN, SVGIG (reference sequence). The CDR3 is 15 amino acids.